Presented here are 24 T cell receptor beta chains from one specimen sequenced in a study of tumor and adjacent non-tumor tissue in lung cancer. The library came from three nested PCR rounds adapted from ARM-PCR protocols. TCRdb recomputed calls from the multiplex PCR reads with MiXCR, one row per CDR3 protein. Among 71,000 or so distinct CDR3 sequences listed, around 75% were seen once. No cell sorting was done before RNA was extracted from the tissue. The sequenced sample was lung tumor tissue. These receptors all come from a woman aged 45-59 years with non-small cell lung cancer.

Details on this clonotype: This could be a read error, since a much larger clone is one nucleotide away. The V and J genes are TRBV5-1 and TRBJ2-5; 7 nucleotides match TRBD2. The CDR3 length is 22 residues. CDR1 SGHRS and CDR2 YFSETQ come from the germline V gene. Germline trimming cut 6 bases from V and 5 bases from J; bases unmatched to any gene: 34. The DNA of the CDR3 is TGCGCCAGCACCTCGCCTAGACGTACTAGAGAAGGTTTTGCGGGAGTGAGGGAGACCCAGTACTTC. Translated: CASTSPRRTREGFAGVRETQYF.

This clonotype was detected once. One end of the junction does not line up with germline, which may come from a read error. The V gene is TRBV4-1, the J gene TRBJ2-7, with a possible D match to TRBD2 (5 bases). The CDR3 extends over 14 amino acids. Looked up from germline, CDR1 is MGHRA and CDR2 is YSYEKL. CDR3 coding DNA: TGCGCCAGCAACCATGCCTCTAGCTCCTATGAGCAGTACTTC. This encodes CASNHASSSYEQYF.

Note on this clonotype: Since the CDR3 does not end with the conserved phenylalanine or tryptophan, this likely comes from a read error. CDR3 region: CASRRGNYKEQFL. The CDR3 region has the DNA TGCGCCAGCAGACGGGGGAACTACAAAGAGCAGTTCCTC. This sequence joins TRBV10-2 and TRBJ2-1; tentatively, D is TRBD2 (6 bases). This CDR3 has 13 amino acids. Looked up from germline, CDR1 is WSHSY and CDR2 is SAAADI.

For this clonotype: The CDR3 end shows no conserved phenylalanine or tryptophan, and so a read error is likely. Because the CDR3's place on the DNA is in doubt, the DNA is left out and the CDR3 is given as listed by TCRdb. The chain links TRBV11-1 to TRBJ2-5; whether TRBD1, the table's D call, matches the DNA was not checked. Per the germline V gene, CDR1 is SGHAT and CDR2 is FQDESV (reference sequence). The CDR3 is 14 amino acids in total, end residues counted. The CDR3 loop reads CASSASIWGETQCL.

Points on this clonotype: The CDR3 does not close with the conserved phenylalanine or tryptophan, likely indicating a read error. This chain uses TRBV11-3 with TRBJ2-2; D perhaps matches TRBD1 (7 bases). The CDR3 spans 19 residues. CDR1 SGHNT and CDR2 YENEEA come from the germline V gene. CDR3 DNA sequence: TGCGCCAGCAGCATACGGGCCAGGGGGGAGCGGATTAACACCGGGGAGCTGTTTTTA. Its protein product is CASSIRARGERINTGELFL.

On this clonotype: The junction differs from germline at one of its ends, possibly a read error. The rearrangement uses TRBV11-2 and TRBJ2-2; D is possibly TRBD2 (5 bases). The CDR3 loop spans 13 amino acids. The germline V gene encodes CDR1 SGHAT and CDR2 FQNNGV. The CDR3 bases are TGTGCCAGCAGATTTGTTAGGTTCGGGGAGTTGTTTTTT. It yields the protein CASRFVRFGELFF.

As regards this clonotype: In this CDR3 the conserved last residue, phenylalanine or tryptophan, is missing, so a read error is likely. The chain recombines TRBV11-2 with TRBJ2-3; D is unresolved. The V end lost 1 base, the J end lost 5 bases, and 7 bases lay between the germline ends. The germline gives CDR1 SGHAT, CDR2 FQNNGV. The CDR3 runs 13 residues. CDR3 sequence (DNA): TGTGCCAGCAGCTTAGGTGGTGTAGATACGCAGTATGTT. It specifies CASSLGGVDTQYV.

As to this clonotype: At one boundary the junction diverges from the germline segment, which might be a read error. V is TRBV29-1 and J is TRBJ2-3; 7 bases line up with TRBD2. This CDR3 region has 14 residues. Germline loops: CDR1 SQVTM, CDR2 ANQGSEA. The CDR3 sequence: CGVTGGLSTDTQYF. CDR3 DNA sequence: TGCGGCGTTACGGGGGGTCTGTCCACAGATACGCAGTATTTT.

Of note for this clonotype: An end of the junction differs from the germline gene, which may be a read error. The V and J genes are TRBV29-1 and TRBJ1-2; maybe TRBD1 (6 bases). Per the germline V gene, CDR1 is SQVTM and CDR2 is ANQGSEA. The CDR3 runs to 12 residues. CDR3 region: CSTLGGDYGYTF. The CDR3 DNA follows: TGTAGCACCCTGGGGGGCGACTATGGCTACACCTTC.

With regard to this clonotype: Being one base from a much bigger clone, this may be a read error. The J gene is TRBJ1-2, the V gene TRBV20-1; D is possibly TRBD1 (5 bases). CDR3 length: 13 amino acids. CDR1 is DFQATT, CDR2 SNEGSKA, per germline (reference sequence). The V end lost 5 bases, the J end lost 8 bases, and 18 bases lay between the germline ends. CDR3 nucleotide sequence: TGCAGTGCTGGGGTAGGGGTTTCTGAAGGCTACACCTTC. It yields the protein CSAGVGVSEGYTF.

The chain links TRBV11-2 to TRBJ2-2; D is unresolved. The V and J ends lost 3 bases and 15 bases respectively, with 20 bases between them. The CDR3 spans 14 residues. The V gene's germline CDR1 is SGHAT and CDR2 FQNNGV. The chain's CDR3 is CASSFVHGPGELFF. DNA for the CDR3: TGTGCCAGCAGCTTTGTGCACGGTCCCGGAGAGTTGTTTTTT.

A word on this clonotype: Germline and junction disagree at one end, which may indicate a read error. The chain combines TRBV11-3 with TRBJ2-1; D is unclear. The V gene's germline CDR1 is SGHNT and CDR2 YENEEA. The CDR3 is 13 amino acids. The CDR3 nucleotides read TGTGCCAGCAGCTTAGTTAAGGGAAATGAGCAGTTCTTT. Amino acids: CASSLVKGNEQFF.

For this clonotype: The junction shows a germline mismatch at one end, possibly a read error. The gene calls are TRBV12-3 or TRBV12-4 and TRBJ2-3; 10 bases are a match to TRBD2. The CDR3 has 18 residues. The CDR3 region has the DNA TGTGCCATCAGTTTCCACATCCTTAGCGGGAGGCTGGGAGATACGCAGTATTTT. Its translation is CAISFHILSGRLGDTQYF.

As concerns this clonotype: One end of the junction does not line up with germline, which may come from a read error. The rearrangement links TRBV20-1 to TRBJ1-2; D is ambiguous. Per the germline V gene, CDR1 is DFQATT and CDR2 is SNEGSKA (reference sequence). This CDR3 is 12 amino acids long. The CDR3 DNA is TGCAGTGCTAGGGTGGCAGACTATGGCTACGCTTTC. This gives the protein CSARVADYGYAF.

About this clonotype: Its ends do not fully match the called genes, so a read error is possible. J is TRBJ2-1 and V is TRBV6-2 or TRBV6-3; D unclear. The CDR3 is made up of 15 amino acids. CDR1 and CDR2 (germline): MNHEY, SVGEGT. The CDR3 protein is CASSYRRSFYNEQFF. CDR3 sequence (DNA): TGTGCCAGCAGTTACCGCCGGAGCTTCTACAATGAGCAATTCTTC.

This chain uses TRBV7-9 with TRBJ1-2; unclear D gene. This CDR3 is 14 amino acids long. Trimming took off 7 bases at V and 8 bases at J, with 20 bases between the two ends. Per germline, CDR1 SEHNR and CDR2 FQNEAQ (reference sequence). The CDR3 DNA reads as TGTGCCAGCAATCCCGGGATAGGGTCCTACGGCTACACCTTC. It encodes CASNPGIGSYGYTF.

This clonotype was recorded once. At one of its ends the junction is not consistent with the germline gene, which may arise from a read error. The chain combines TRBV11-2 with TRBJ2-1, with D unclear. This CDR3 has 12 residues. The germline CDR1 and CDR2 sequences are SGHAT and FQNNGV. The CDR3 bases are TGTGCCAGCAGCTTAGGGGATAATGTGCACTTATTC. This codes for CASSLGDNVHLF.

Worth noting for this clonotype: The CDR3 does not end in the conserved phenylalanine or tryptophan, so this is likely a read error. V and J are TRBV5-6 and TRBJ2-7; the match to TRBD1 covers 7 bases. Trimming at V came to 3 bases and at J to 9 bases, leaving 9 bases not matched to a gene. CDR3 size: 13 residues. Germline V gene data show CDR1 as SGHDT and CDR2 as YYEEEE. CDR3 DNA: TGTGCCAGCAGCTCCGACAGGGCCCACGGGCAGTACCTC. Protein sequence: CASSSDRAHGQYL.

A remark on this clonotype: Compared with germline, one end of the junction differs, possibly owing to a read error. The CDR3 loop is CTWSARTSGIKSSYNEQFF. The CDR3 DNA follows: TGTACCTGGAGTGCCAGGACTAGCGGGATTAAGAGCTCCTACAATGAGCAGTTCTTC. J is TRBJ2-1 and V is TRBV30; TRBD2 matches 12 bases. The CDR3 length is 19 residues. CDR1 is GTSNPN and CDR2 is SVGIG in the germline V gene (reference sequence).

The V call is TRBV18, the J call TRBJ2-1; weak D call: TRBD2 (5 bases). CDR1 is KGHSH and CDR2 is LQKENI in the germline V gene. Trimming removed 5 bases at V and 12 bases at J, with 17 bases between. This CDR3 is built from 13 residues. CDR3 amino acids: CASSSNSADGQFF. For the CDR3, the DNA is TGTGCCAGCTCATCAAATAGCGCGGATGGGCAGTTCTTC.

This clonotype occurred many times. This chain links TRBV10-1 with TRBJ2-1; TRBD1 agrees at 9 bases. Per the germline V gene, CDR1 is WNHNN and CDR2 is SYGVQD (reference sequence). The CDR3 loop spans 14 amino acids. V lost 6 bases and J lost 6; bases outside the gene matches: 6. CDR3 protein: CASSRDRESNEQFF. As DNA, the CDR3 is TGCGCCAGCAGCCGGGACAGGGAAAGCAATGAGCAGTTCTTC.

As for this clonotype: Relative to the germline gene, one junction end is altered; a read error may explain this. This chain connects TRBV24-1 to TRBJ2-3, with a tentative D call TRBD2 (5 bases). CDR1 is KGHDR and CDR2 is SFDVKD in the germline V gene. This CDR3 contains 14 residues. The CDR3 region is CATNDQSAGDTQYF. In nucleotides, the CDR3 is TGTGCTACCAATGACCAATCGGCGGGAGATACGCAGTATTTT.

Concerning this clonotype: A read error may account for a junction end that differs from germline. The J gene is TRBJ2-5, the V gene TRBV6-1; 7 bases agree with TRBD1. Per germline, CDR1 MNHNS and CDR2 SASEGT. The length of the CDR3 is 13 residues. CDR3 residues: CAGRQGGGETQYF. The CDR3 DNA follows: TGTGCCGGCAGACAGGGTGGTGGGGAGACCCAGTACTTT.

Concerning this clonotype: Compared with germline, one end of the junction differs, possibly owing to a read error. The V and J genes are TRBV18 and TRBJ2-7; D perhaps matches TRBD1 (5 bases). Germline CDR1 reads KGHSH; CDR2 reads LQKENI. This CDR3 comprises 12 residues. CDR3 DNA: TGTTCCAGCTTGGCCGACAGCTACGAGCAGTACTTC. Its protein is CSSLADSYEQYF.